This TCR beta chain was captured in a study of vaccination and CD4 T cells after COVID-19. About the research overall: Post-vaccine specimens were obtained a median about 73 days after dose two (range 14 to 241).

Cultured CD4+ T cell DNA was sequenced using the Oncomine TCR Beta short-read assay. The template was genomic DNA from cultured CD4+ T cells. MiXCR was run by TCRdb on the PCR reads, yielding one entry per CDR3 protein. Found here are over 15,000 distinct CDR3 sequences, roughly 50% of them singletons; the top ten hold around 8.9%. Germline V CDR1 and CDR2: SGHRS, YFSETQ. The CDR3 extends over 14 amino acids. The V end was cut by 0 bases, the J end by 1 base, with 7 bases between. Note on this clonotype: Its antigen remains unidentified.

Treatment in this sample: approximately 11-day PBMC culture with coronavirus spike peptide pools or control peptides (ViraFEST assay). The gene calls are TRBV5-1 and TRBJ1-1; D unclear. The material sequenced was CD4+ T cells from blood, cultured in vitro. The receptor's source is a human donor who had recovered from COVID-19. The CDR3, as DNA: TGCGCCAGCAGCTTGGAGGCAGGGAACACTGAAGCTTTCTTT. Encoded protein: CASSLEAGNTEAFF. Together with reference TRBV5-1 and TRBJ1-1, the CDR3 gives the full variable domain: KAGVTQTPRYLIKTRGQQVTLSCSPISGHRSVSWYQQTPGQGLQFLFEYFSETQRNKGNFPGRFSGRQFSNSRSEMNVSTLELGDSALYLCASSLEAGNTEAFFGQGTRLTVV.